This T cell receptor beta chain is from a study of blood T cells in healthy people across ages. Study summary: Per two T cells, about one barcoded beta molecule was captured through template switching.

In germline, CDR1 is SEHNR, CDR2 FQNEAQ (reference sequence). The CDR3 length is 17 residues. J was trimmed by 0 bases and V by 5 bases; bases with no gene match: 11. The authors ran a second PCR of 7 to 11 cycles using a sample-barcoded 5' primer and a J-beta primer mix. The study obtained at least 3 million CDR3-containing paired-end reads from every sample. TCRdb analysed the 5' RACE reads with MiXCR anew, one entry per CDR3 protein. The data hold 550,000 to 600,000 distinct CDR3 sequences, with around half observed a single time. Russia was home to the donors, healthy Caucasian individuals aged about 6 to 90. Samples each yielded at least 6 micrograms of total RNA.

The sequencing sample was made of blood. The V and J genes are TRBV7-9 and TRBJ2-3; 7 positions match TRBD1. The source is a man older than 75 in good health. CDR3 sequence (DNA): TGTGCCAGCAGCCCCCGACAGGGTCCGACTAGCACAGATACGCAGTATTTT. This encodes CASSPRQGPTSTDTQYF.